These T cell receptor beta chains were read from a single sample in a study of blood T cell repertoires in COVID-19. Method: immunoSEQ multiplex PCR; TCRdb's copy keeps in-frame clones and lacks some. The sample contains roughly 80,000 clones, more than 75% of which appear only once. The source material was peripheral blood. These receptors all stem from a human donor in a cohort sampled during active COVID-19. The CDR3 runs from the conserved cysteine through the conserved F or W. The D gene is left open where the match is weak. The size field is filled for only some rows; it gives once, few, many or a size class.

J gene | D gene | clone size | V gene | CDR3 DNA | CDR3 protein
TRBJ1-3 | . | . | TRBV28 | TGTGCCAGCAGTTCCCCGACAGGAGAGAGAAACACCATATATTTT | CASSSPTGERNTIYF
TRBJ2-3 | . | once | TRBV29-1 | TGCAGCGGAACAATCACAGATACGCAGTATTTT | CSGTITDTQYF
TRBJ1-3 | . | . | TRBV3-1/TRBV3-2 | TGTGCCAGCAGCCAAGAGATGAGCGGGGGTCGAAACACCATATATTTT | CASSQEMSGGRNTIYF
TRBJ2-1 | TRBD1 | . | TRBV5-4 | TGTGCCAGCAGGCCAGGGGGCGGCAATGAGCAGTTCTTC | CASRPGGGNEQFF
TRBJ1-2 | . | . | TRBV19 | TGTGCCAGTAGTATAAGAGGGAACTATGGCTACACCTTC | CASSIRGNYGYTF
TRBJ1-6 | . | . | TRBV12-3/TRBV12-4 | TGTGCCAGCTCCGGGACAAATAATTCACCCCTCCACTTT | CASSGTNNSPLHF
TRBJ2-6 | . | . | TRBV18 | TGTGCCAGCTCACCGCAGAGCCTCTCGGGATCTGGGGCCAACGTCCTGACTTTC | CASSPQSLSGSGANVLTF
TRBJ2-3 | . | . | TRBV10-3 | TGTGCCATCAGTCCTGCCGGGGGGCCCACAGATACGCAGTATTTT | CAISPAGGPTDTQYF
TRBJ1-5 | . | . | TRBV10-3 | TGTGCCATCAGTGAGGAAAGGGGGAGTCAGCCCCAGCATTTT | CAISEERGSQPQHF
TRBJ2-3 | . | . | TRBV6-5 | TGTGCCAGCAGCGACCGACTAGTAGATACGCAGTATTTT | CASSDRLVDTQYF
TRBJ2-7 | . | . | TRBV7-8 | TGTGCCAGCAGCTTCTTACAGGGAGGGGCCTACGAGCAGTACTTC | CASSFLQGGAYEQYF
TRBJ2-5 | TRBD1 | . | TRBV6-5 | TGTGCCAGCAGTAACAGGGGACAGCAACAAGAGACCCAGTACTTC | CASSNRGQQQETQYF
TRBJ1-5 | . | . | TRBV7-2 | TGTGCCAGCAGCTTAGGGTCAGGGAATCAGCCCCAGCATTTT | CASSLGSGNQPQHF
TRBJ2-3 | . | . | TRBV5-1 | TGCGCCAGCTCTATCGGGGGTACAGATACGCAGTATTTT | CASSIGGTDTQYF
TRBJ2-1 | TRBD1 | . | TRBV11-3 | TGTGCCAGCAGCGTAACGGGACAGGGTCTCGATGAGCAGTTCTTC | CASSVTGQGLDEQFF
TRBJ1-1 | . | . | TRBV5-1 | TGCGCCAGCAGCCGCGGACAGTTGAACACTGAAGCTTTCTTT | CASSRGQLNTEAFF
TRBJ2-2 | . | . | TRBV5-1 | TGCGCCAGCAGCTTGTTAGCGTCCGGGGAGCTGTTTTTT | CASSLLASGELFF
TRBJ1-2 | TRBD1 | . | TRBV28 | TGTGCCAGCAGAAAGACAGGGATCGGCTATGGCTACACCTTC | CASRKTGIGYGYTF
TRBJ2-1 | . | few | TRBV29-1 | TGCAGCGTTGCTGGAGACGGAGGATACAATGAGCAGTTCTTC | CSVAGDGGYNEQFF
TRBJ1-2 | TRBD1 | . | TRBV3-1/TRBV3-2 | TGTGCCAGCAGCGACCCGGGACAGGGGGGCTATGGCTACACCTTC | CASSDPGQGGYGYTF
TRBJ1-4 | . | . | TRBV19 | TGTGCCAGTAAAGGCCAGGGCCCTGAAAAACTGTTTTTT | CASKGQGPEKLFF
TRBJ2-7 | . | . | TRBV27 | TGTGCCAGCAGTTTATCGCAGACCTACGAGCAGTACTTC | CASSLSQTYEQYF
TRBJ1-5 | . | few | TRBV2 | TGTGCCAGCAGTCTTTTACTCCAGCCCCAGCATTTT | CASSLLLQPQHF
TRBJ1-1 | TRBD1 | once | TRBV5-1 | TGCGCCAGCAGCTTGGGTACAGGGGTCACTGAAGCTTTCTTT | CASSLGTGVTEAFF
TRBJ2-2 | TRBD2 | . | TRBV2 | TGTGCCAGCACCCTAGACGGGGGGGACACCGGGGAGCTGTTTTTT | CASTLDGGDTGELFF
TRBJ2-3 | TRBD2 | . | TRBV11-3 | TGTGCCAGCAGCCCGGGGGGAAGAAGTACAGATACGCAGTATTTT | CASSPGGRSTDTQYF
TRBJ2-7 | . | . | TRBV10-3 | TGTGCCGCCTCCGGGACACGGACCTCCTACGAGCAGTACTTC | CAASGTRTSYEQYF
TRBJ1-5 | . | . | TRBV11-2 | TGTGCCAGCAGTCAAGACAGTTCCAATCAGCCCCAGCATTTT | CASSQDSSNQPQHF
TRBJ2-5 | . | . | TRBV11-2 | TGTGCCAGCAGCTTCCGGACTGGTCAAGAGACCCAGTACTTC | CASSFRTGQETQYF
TRBJ1-3 | . | . | TRBV30 | TGTGCCTGGAGTGCGCTCCGGACAGACTCTGGAAACACCATATATTTT | CAWSALRTDSGNTIYF
TRBJ2-1 | TRBD2 | . | TRBV10-3 | TGTGCCATCAGTGGGAGGGCGGGGGGAACGGTCAATGAGCAGTTCTTC | CAISGRAGGTVNEQFF
TRBJ2-5 | TRBD1 | . | TRBV11-2 | TGTGCCAGCAGCTTAAGAGGACAGGTCCGACTAGAGACCCAGTACTTC | CASSLRGQVRLETQYF
TRBJ1-1 | . | . | TRBV13 | TGTGCCAGCAGCTTAGCTCGAGGAGGGACTGAAGCTTTCTTT | CASSLARGGTEAFF
TRBJ2-7 | TRBD2 | . | TRBV7-9 | TGTGCCAGCGAAGAGCGGGAGGGCTTCGGGCAGTACTTC | CASEEREGFGQYF
TRBJ2-3 | TRBD2 | . | TRBV6-5 | TGTGCCAGCAGCCTCGCGGGGGGGAGCACAGATACGCAGTATTTT | CASSLAGGSTDTQYF